These 23 T cell receptor beta chains came from one sample sequenced in a study of CD8 T cells in ankylosing spondylitis. One entry per CDR3 protein results from TCRdb running MiXCR on the 5' RACE reads. The table includes 700,000 to 850,000 distinct CDR3 sequences, 10% to 15% detected once. Study-level findings and limits: It appeared that ankylosing spondylitis blood was characterized by a TCR beta motif of seven or eight highly homologous variants.

Their antigens remain unidentified. Sequencing used blood, either unsorted or a sorted T cell fraction (not recorded which). All receptors come from a male donor with ankylosing spondylitis.

Details on this clonotype: One end of the junction fails to match germline, which may point to a read error. This chain uses TRBV20-1 with TRBJ1-5; possibly TRBD1 for D (6 bases). The CDR3 loop spans 17 amino acids. Germline CDR1 DFQATT, CDR2 SNEGSKA (reference sequence). Here the CDR3 reads CCARSPAPGRGGQPQHF. As DNA, the CDR3 is TGCTGTGCTAGGTCTCCTGCGCCTGGCAGGGGTGGGCAGCCCCAGCATTTT.

This clonotype was picked up a small number of times. The chain uses TRBV14 and TRBJ1-1, with a possible D match to TRBD1 (6 bases). This CDR3 has 12 amino acids. The V gene lost 2 bases and the J gene lost 11 bases, with 12 bases spanning the gap. Germline V CDR1 and CDR2: SGHDN, FVKESK. The CDR3 spells CASSQRGVRAFF. For the CDR3, the DNA is TGTGCCAGCAGCCAAAGGGGGGTCAGGGCTTTCTTT.

This clonotype has more than one count but fewer than ten. This sequence joins TRBV12-3 or TRBV12-4 and TRBJ2-1, with D uncertain. Trimming removed 7 bases at V and 10 bases at J, with 17 bases between. The CDR3 spans 13 residues. In DNA form, the CDR3 reads TGTGCCAGCACCAACCCACCGCGTCGGGAGCAGTTCTTC. Its translation: CASTNPPRREQFF.

The V and J genes are TRBV24-1 and TRBJ2-1, with 8 bases matching TRBD2. The germline gives CDR1 KGHDR, CDR2 SFDVKD. Trimming took 7 bases from V and 0 from J; bases not matched to a gene: 7. There are 16 residues in the CDR3. The CDR3: CATRPSGSHSYNEQFF. CDR3 nucleotides: TGTGCCACCAGGCCCAGCGGGAGCCACTCCTACAATGAGCAGTTCTTC.

This chain connects TRBV5-1 to TRBJ2-7; 10 bases line up with TRBD2. Germline V gene lookup returns CDR1 SGHRS and CDR2 YFSETQ. This CDR3 region has 15 residues. V dropped 3 bases and J dropped 6; count of bases not matched to a gene: 9. CDR3: CASSWGAGGDGEQYF. The CDR3 region has the DNA TGCGCCAGCAGCTGGGGAGCGGGAGGGGACGGCGAGCAGTACTTC.

The chain has TRBV7-2 and TRBJ2-7; D may be TRBD1 or TRBD2 (5 bases each). CDR1 and CDR2 from the germline V gene are SGHTA and FQGNSA. The CDR3 contains 15 residues. Deletions cut 1 base from V and 1 base from J, with 11 bases between. The CDR3: CASSLGGLGSYEQYF. The CDR3 nucleotides are TGTGCCAGCAGCTTAGGGGGGTTAGGATCCTACGAGCAGTACTTC.

This clonotype was counted a few times. V gene TRBV9 combines with J gene TRBJ2-2, with TRBD2 as a possible D gene (7 bases). The V gene's germline CDR1 is SGDLS and CDR2 YYNGEE. The V gene lost 0 bases and the J gene lost 6 bases, with 18 bases spanning the gap. The CDR3 has 17 residues. The CDR3, as DNA: TGTGCCAGCAGCGTAGAGAGATCGGGGGGCCCAGCCGGGGAGCTGTTTTTT. Its protein product is CASSVERSGGPAGELFF.

This clonotype was counted ten times or more. V gene TRBV5-1 combines with J gene TRBJ2-3; 13 bases fit TRBD2. CDR3 length equals 16 residues. The V gene end was trimmed by 4 bases and the J gene end by 6 bases; junction bases not matched to a gene: 8. Germline-derived CDR1 and CDR2 are SGHRS and YFSETQ. CDR3 bases: TGCGCCAGCAGCCGCGGACTAGCGGGAGTTGGGGATACGCAGTATTTT. Its translation is CASSRGLAGVGDTQYF.

This clonotype was observed a few times. V usage is TRBV5-1 and J usage is TRBJ1-1; 9 positions agree with TRBD1. CDR3 length: 15 amino acids. Germline CDR1 is SGHRS and CDR2 is YFSETQ. The V segment lost 4 bases and the J segment 3 bases; nucleotides outside the gene matches: 7. CDR3 in DNA: TGCGCCAGCAGCGTACAGGGGGCGCCTTACACTGAAGCTTTCTTT. Its protein product is CASSVQGAPYTEAFF.

The chain is built from TRBV20-1 and TRBJ2-3; 7 nucleotides agree with TRBD2. V trimming: 5 bases; J trimming: 4 bases; junction bases outside the gene matches: 9. Germline CDR1 DFQATT, CDR2 SNEGSKA (reference sequence). The CDR3 is made up of 14 amino acids. This CDR3 reads CSALMGLAADTQYF. The CDR3 bases are TGCAGTGCTCTGATGGGGCTAGCGGCAGATACGCAGTATTTT.

This clonotype was observed a handful of times. The chain carries TRBV27 and TRBJ2-1; 10 nucleotides align to TRBD2. The V gene's germline CDR1 is MNHEY and CDR2 SMNVEV (reference sequence). This CDR3 contains 16 residues. V trimming: 6 bases; J trimming: 6 bases; junction bases outside the gene matches: 11. CDR3: CASSLSPGLAINEQFF. CDR3 nucleotide sequence: TGTGCCAGCAGCTTAAGTCCGGGACTAGCGATCAATGAGCAGTTCTTC.

The chain is built from TRBV19 and TRBJ2-6; a possible D gene is TRBD1 (6 bases). This CDR3 is 16 amino acids long. The V end was cut by 7 bases, the J end by 1 base, with 14 bases between. From germline, CDR1 is LNHDA and CDR2 SQIVND (reference sequence). For the CDR3, the DNA is TGTGCCAGTACGAGGGACACTCGTTCTGGGGCCAACGTCCTGACTTTC. This encodes CASTRDTRSGANVLTF.

This clonotype has at least ten counts. This chain links TRBV7-2 with TRBJ1-5, with D perhaps TRBD1 (6 bases). The CDR3 loop spans 14 amino acids. Germline V gives CDR1 SGHTA, CDR2 FQGNSA. The germline V and J ends were trimmed by 6 bases and 4 bases, with 13 bases remaining between them. The CDR3 nucleotides read TGTGCCAGCAGTCAACAGGGATATAATCAGCCCCAGCATTTT. This encodes CASSQQGYNQPQHF.

The chain uses TRBV2 and TRBJ2-5; D might be TRBD2 (6 bases). This CDR3 has 13 amino acids. Germline V CDR1 and CDR2: SNHLY, FYNNEI. Trimming took off 8 bases at V and 3 bases at J, with 13 bases between the two ends. CDR3 amino acids: CASAFWGEETQYF. The CDR3 nucleotides read TGTGCCAGCGCCTTTTGGGGGGAAGAGACCCAGTACTTC.

This clonotype was observed a handful of times. V usage is TRBV28 and J usage is TRBJ2-7; 7 bases match TRBD2. The V segment lost 3 bases and the J segment 0 bases; nucleotides outside the gene matches: 2. The germline gives CDR1 MDHEN, CDR2 SYDVKM. This CDR3 is 14 amino acids long. CDR3 bases: TGTGCCAGCAGTTTTAGCGGGCCCTCCTACGAGCAGTACTTC. It yields the protein CASSFSGPSYEQYF.

This clonotype was seen repeatedly, ten times or more. V and J are TRBV5-1 and TRBJ2-1; 9 nucleotides align to TRBD1. Germline CDR1 SGHRS, CDR2 YFSETQ. The V segment lost 4 bases and the J segment 4 bases; nucleotides outside the gene matches: 6. This CDR3 has 15 amino acids. Here the CDR3 reads CASSGGGQGYNEQFF. CDR3 sequence (DNA): TGCGCCAGCAGCGGAGGGGGACAGGGTTACAATGAGCAGTTCTTC. The full variable domain, rest sourced from reference TRBV5-1 and TRBJ2-1, is KAGVTQTPRYLIKTRGQQVTLSCSPISGHRSVSWYQQTPGQGLQFLFEYFSETQRNKGNFPGRFSGRQFSNSRSEMNVSTLELGDSALYLCASSGGGQGYNEQFFGPGTRLTVL.

This clonotype came up many times. The chain has TRBV12-3 or TRBV12-4 and TRBJ1-1, with D perhaps TRBD1 (5 bases). This CDR3 contains 13 residues. Trimming removed 9 bases from V and 0 bases from J, with 11 bases in between. The DNA of the CDR3 is TGTGCCAGAGGGGACCCGGTGAACACTGAAGCTTTCTTT. This codes for CARGDPVNTEAFF.

This clonotype was found many times. CDR3 protein: CSVRSGSTSYNEQFF. The DNA for the CDR3 is TGCAGCGTCCGTAGCGGGTCCACTTCCTACAATGAGCAGTTCTTC. The chain uses TRBV29-1 and TRBJ2-1; 7 bases align to TRBD2. V shed 6 bases and J 1 base; nucleotides not matched to a gene: 9. The CDR3 spans 15 residues. Per germline, CDR1 SQVTM and CDR2 ANQGSEA.

This clonotype turned up a few times. This rearrangement joins TRBV29-1 to TRBJ2-7, with a tentative D call TRBD1 (6 bases). Trimming cost V 4 bases and J 4 bases, with 11 bases left between them. The CDR3 runs to 12 residues. Germline V gives CDR1 SQVTM, CDR2 ANQGSEA. The CDR3 spells CSVVPGEYEQYF. The CDR3 nucleotides read TGCAGCGTTGTTCCAGGGGAGTACGAGCAGTACTTC.

This clonotype was seen ten or more times. The chain recombines TRBV20-1 with TRBJ1-5; no reliable D call. Looked up from germline, CDR1 is DFQATT and CDR2 is SNEGSKA (reference sequence). This CDR3 contains 14 residues. The V end was cut by 3 bases, the J end by 0 bases, with 9 bases between. CDR3 DNA: TGCAGTGCTAGGGAGACTAATAGCAATCAGCCCCAGCATTTT. Its translation is CSARETNSNQPQHF.

Ten or more counts support this clonotype. This chain connects TRBV29-1 to TRBJ2-3; a possible D gene is TRBD2 (6 bases). CDR3 length equals 12 residues. Germline assignment: CDR1 SQVTM and CDR2 ANQGSEA. With 8 bases removed from V and 6 bases from J, the gap between germline ends came to 15 bases. CDR3 nucleotides: TGCAGCAAAACGGGAGCTACGGATACGCAGTATTTT. Translated: CSKTGATDTQYF.

The table lists this clonotype with a few counts. The chain has TRBV7-9 and TRBJ1-6, with D unclear. This CDR3 region has 13 residues. Deletions cut 5 bases from V and 9 bases from J, with 11 bases between. From germline, CDR1 is SEHNR and CDR2 FQNEAQ (reference sequence). The DNA of the CDR3 is TGTGCCAGCAGCCGAAAAGGAAGTTCACCCCTCCACTTT. Its translation: CASSRKGSSPLHF.

This chain uses TRBV6-2 or TRBV6-3 with TRBJ2-1; no clear D gene. CDR1 is MNHEY, CDR2 SVGEGT, per germline. The V end lost 5 bases, the J end lost 5 bases, and 13 bases lay between the germline ends. The CDR3 has 14 residues. CDR3 DNA sequence: TGTGCCAGCAGTAAGCCTCTAGTAAACAATGAGCAGTTCTTC. Translating gives CASSKPLVNNEQFF.